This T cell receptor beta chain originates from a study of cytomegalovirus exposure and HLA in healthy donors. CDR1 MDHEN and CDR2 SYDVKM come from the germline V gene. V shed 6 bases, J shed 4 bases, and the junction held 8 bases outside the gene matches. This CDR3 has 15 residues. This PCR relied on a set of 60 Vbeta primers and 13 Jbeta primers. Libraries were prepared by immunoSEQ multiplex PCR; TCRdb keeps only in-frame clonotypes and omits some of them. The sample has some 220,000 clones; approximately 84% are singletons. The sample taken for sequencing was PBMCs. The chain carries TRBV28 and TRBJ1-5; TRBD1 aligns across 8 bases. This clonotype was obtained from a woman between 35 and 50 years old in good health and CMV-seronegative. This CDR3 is CASRAGGARNQPQHF. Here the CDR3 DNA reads TGTGCCAGCAGGGCAGGGGGCGCGAGAAATCAGCCCCAGCATTTT.